This TCR beta chain was retrieved from a study of beta chain features in type 1 diabetes. Study-level points and caveats: There was no resolution here of whether HLA type influences TCRB rearrangement.

CDR1 LNHNV and CDR2 YYDKDF come from the germline V gene (reference sequence). The junction had 10 bases not matched to a gene; V was cut back by 3 bases and J by 2 bases. This CDR3 comprises 17 residues. The entirety of the isolated RNA underwent reverse transcription, so expressed TCRB transcripts were sequenced. Assay used: immunoSEQ multiplex PCR; TCRdb lists only in-frame clones, some missing. The sample shows fewer than 500,000 clones, approximately 13% of them seen only once. Remarks on this clone: The antigen remains undetermined.

The specimen was naive CD4+ T cells from blood. The J gene is TRBJ2-3, the V gene TRBV15, with TRBD2 matching over 8 bases. This sequence originates from a young man in good health. The CDR3 loop reads CATSRVLGREVTDTQYF. As DNA, the CDR3 is TGTGCCACCAGCAGGGTCCTGGGGCGGGAGGTCACAGATACGCAGTATTTT.